The clone carrying this T cell receptor (beta chain) was observed many times. Antigen unknown. The data stem from a study of T-cell reconstitution after alpha-beta-depleted transplantation in children. Germline CDR1 SQVTM, CDR2 ANQGSEA. After removal of 4 bases from V and 2 bases from J, the junction contained 10 bases not matched to a gene. There are 15 residues in the CDR3. Points from the study as a whole: The authors attributed T-cell counts and diversity one year after transplant mostly to newly produced T cells. Expanded graft clones, several hundred of them, were reportedly the source of alpha-beta T cells about two months after transplant. Recipient T cells and thymic progenitors that survived gave rise to the high TCRbeta diversity observed at day 60 in some patients.

The TCRbeta library incorporated unique molecular identifiers. Each CDR3 protein gets one entry after TCRdb re-called the PCR reads with MiXCR. This repertoire shows about 290,000 distinct CDR3 sequences, approximately 7.3% found once; its top ten account for around 10%. The sequence was collected from a female patient aged 2-9 years who had a stem cell transplant for Fanconi anemia, so the T cells may come from the graft donor. The sample in question was peripheral blood, obtained 360 days after TCRalphabeta/CD19-depleted stem cell transplant. The rearrangement joins TRBV29-1 to TRBJ1-2, with TRBD1 matching 7 bases. CDR3 amino acids: CSVAILKTGNYGYTF. The CDR3 DNA follows: TGCAGCGTTGCGATCTTAAAGACAGGGAACTATGGCTACACCTTC.